This TCR beta chain was retrieved from a study of CD8 T cells in Susac syndrome. Study results and caveats: The relatively small number of individuals in the TCR sequencing and HLA analysis was acknowledged by the study.

An input of 0.5 to 1 ug of RNA was subjected to reverse transcription using random hexamers. Each CDR3 protein is one row after TCRdb ran MiXCR on the immunoSEQ multiplex PCR reads. This sample has about 160,000 distinct CDR3 sequences, with just over 90% found just once. Note on this clonotype: Its antigen remains unknown.

This CDR3 has 15 amino acids. V lost 3 bases to trimming and J lost 1 base; unmatched junction nucleotides: 1. CDR1 and CDR2 from the germline V gene are SGHTA and FQGTGA. TEMRA cells were FACS-enriched, with CD8+ and CD4+ T cells isolated negatively. V is TRBV7-3 and J is TRBJ2-3, with 10 nucleotides matching TRBD1. Specimen: CD4+ T cells from PBMCs. The TCR originated in a human donor in good health. Written as DNA, the CDR3 is TGTGCCAGCAGCTTTGGGACAGGGGGCACAGATACGCAGTATTTT. It specifies CASSFGTGGTDTQYF.